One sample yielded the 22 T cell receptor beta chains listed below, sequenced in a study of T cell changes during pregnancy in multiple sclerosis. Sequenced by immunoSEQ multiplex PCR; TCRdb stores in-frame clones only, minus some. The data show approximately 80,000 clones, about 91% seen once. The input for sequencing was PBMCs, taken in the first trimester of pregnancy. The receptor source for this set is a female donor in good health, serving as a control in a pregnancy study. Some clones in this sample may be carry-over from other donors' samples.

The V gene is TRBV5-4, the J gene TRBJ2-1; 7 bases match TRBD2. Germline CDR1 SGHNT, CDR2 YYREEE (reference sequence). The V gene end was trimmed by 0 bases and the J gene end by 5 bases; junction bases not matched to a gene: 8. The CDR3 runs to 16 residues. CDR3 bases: TGTGCCAGCAGCTTGGGGGGGAGGGCCGTCAACAATGAGCAGTTCTTC. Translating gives CASSLGGRAVNNEQFF.

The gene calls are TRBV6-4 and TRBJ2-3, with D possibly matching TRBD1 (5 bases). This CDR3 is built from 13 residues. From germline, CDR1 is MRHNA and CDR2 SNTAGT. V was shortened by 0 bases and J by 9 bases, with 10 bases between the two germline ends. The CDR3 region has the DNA TGTGCCAGCAGTGACTCTGCAACAGGAACGCAGTATTTT. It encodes CASSDSATGTQYF.

The CDR3, as DNA: TGTGCCAGCACCGACAGCGACATGGCTGAAGCTTTCTTT. Protein product: CASTDSDMAEAFF. The gene calls are TRBV28 and TRBJ1-1, with a weak D call TRBD1 (5 bases). In germline, CDR1 is MDHEN, CDR2 SYDVKM. CDR3 length equals 13 residues. Trimming took 7 bases from V and 6 from J, leaving 15 bases between them.

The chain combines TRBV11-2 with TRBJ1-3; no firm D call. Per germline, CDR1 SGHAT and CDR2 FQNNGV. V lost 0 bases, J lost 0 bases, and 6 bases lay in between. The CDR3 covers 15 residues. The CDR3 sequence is CASSLDRPSGNTIYF. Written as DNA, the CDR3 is TGTGCCAGCAGCTTAGACAGGCCCTCTGGAAACACCATATATTTT.

The CDR3: CASSLTTGTSGNTGELFF. CDR3 sequence (DNA): TGCGCCAGCAGCCTCACAACCGGGACTAGCGGGAACACCGGGGAGCTGTTTTTT. V is TRBV5-1 and J is TRBJ2-2; 11 positions agree with TRBD2. V lost 4 bases to trimming and J lost 1 base; unmatched junction nucleotides: 9. Germline assignment: CDR1 SGHRS and CDR2 YFSETQ. The CDR3 has 18 amino acids.

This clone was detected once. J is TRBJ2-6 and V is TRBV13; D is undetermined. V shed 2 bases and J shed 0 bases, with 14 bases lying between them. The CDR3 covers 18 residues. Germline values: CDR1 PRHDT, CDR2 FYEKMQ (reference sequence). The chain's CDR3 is CASSLRLREFSGANVLTF. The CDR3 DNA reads TGTGCCAGCAGCTTAAGACTTCGTGAATTCTCTGGGGCCAACGTCCTGACTTTC.

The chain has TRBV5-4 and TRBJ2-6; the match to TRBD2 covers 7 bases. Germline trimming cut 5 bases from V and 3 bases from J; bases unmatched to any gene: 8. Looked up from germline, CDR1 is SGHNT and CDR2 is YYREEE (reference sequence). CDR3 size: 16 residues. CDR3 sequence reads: CASSWMGGLGANVLTF. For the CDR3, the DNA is TGTGCCAGCAGTTGGATGGGAGGGCTTGGGGCCAACGTCCTGACTTTC.

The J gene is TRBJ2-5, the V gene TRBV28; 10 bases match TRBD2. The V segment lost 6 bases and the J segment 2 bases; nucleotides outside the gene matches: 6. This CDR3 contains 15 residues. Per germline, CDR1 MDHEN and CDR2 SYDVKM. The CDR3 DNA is TGTGCCAGCAGCCCCCCGGGACTAGCGCAAGAGACCCAGTACTTC. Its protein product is CASSPPGLAQETQYF.

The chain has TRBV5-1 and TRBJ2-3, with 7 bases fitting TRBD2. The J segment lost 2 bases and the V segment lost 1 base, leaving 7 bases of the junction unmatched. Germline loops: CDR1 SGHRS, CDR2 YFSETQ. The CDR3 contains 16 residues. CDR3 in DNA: TGCGCCAGCAGCTTGTGGCAGCGGGGAGACACAGATACGCAGTATTTT. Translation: CASSLWQRGDTDTQYF.

The CDR3 protein is CASSYTSGAYEQYF. In DNA, the CDR3 is TGTGCCAGCAGTTACACTAGCGGAGCCTACGAGCAGTACTTC. The gene calls are TRBV6-5 and TRBJ2-7, with 8 bases identical to TRBD2. The CDR3 extends over 14 amino acids. Germline assignment: CDR1 MNHEY and CDR2 SVGAGI. V lost 2 bases and J lost 2; bases outside the gene matches: 2.

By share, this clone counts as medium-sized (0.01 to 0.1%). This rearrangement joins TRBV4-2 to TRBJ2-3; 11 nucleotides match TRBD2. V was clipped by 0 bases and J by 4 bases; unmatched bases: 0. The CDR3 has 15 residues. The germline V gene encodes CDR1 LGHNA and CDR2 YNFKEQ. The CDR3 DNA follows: TGTGCCAGCAGCCAAGATAGCGGGGGGGCAGATACGCAGTATTTT. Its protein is CASSQDSGGADTQYF.

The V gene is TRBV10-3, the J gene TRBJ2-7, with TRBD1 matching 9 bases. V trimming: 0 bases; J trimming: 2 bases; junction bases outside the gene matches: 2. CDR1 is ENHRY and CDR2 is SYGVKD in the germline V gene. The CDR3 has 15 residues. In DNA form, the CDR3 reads TGTGCCATCAGTGAGTCCGGGACAGGGACCTACGAGCAGTACTTC. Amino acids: CAISESGTGTYEQYF.

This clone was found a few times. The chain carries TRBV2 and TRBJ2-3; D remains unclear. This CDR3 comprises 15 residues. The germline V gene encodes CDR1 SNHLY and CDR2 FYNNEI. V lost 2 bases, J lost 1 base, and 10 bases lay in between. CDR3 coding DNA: TGTGCCAGCAGTGAAAACGGGTCGGGCACAGATACGCAGTATTTT. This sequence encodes CASSENGSGTDTQYF.

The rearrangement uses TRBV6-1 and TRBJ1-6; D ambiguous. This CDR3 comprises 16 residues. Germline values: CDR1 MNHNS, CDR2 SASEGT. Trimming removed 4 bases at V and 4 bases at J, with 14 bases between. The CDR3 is CASSGGQRSYNSPLHF. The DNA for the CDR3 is TGTGCCAGCAGTGGAGGGCAGCGATCGTATAATTCACCCCTCCACTTT.

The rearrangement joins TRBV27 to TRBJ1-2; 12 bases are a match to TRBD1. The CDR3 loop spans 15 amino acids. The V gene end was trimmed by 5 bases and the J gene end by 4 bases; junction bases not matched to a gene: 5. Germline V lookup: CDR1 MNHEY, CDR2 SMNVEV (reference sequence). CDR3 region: CASSPGTGGIYGYTF. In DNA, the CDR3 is TGTGCCAGCAGTCCAGGGACAGGGGGCATCTATGGCTACACCTTC.

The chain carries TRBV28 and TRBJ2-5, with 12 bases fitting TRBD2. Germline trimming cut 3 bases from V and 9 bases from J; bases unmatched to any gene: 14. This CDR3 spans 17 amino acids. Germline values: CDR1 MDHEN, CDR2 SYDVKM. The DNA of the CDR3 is TGTGCCAGCAGTTTCCAAAGGACTAGCGGGAACAAAGGAGCCCAGTACTTC. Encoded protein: CASSFQRTSGNKGAQYF.

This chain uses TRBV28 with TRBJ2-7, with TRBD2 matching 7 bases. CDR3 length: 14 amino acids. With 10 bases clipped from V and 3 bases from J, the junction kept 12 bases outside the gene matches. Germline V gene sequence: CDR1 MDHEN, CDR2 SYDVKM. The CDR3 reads CATSQAGEFYEQYF. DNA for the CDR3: TGTGCCACCTCCCAGGCGGGAGAGTTCTACGAGCAGTACTTC.

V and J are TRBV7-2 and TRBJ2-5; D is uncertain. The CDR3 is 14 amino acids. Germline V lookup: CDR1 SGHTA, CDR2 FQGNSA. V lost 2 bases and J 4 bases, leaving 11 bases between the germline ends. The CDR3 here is CASSLMRHRETQYF. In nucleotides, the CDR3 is TGTGCCAGCAGCTTAATGAGACACCGAGAGACCCAGTACTTC.

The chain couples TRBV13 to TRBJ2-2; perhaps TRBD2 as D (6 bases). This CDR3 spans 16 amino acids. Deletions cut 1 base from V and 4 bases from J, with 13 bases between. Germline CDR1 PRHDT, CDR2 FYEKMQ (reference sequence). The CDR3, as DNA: TGTGCCAGCAGCTTAGAACCCGACGGGGGCACCGGGGAGCTGTTTTTT. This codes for CASSLEPDGGTGELFF.

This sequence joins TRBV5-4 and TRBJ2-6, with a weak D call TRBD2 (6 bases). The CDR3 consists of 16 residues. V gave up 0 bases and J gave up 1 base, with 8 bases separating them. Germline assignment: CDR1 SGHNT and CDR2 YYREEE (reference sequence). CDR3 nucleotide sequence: TGTGCCAGCAGCTTGGGGGGGGAATCTGGGGCCAACGTCCTGACTTTC. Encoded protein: CASSLGGESGANVLTF.

The CDR3 is CASSPETGSGYTF. CDR3 nucleotides: TGTGCCAGCTCACCTGAGACAGGGAGTGGCTACACCTTC. J is TRBJ1-2 and V is TRBV18; 7 nucleotides line up with TRBD1. CDR1 and CDR2 from the germline V gene are KGHSH and LQKENI. The CDR3 contains 13 residues. The junction had 5 bases not matched to a gene; V was cut back by 3 bases and J by 7 bases. The whole variable domain, remainder taken from reference TRBV18 and TRBJ1-2, is NAGVMQNPRHLVRRRGQEARLRCSPMKGHSHVYWYRQLPEEGLKFMVYLQKENIIDESGMPKERFSAEFPKEGPSILRIQQVVRGDSAAYFCASSPETGSGYTFGSGTRLTVV.

This CDR3 is CASSTDRFNGELFF. In DNA, the CDR3 is TGTGCCAGCAGCACCGACAGGTTTAACGGGGAGCTGTTTTTT. The J gene is TRBJ2-2, the V gene TRBV7-3; possibly TRBD1 for D (6 bases). CDR1 SGHTA and CDR2 FQGTGA come from the germline V gene. The CDR3 has 14 amino acids. Trimming left V 5 bases short and J 7 bases short, with 14 bases between.